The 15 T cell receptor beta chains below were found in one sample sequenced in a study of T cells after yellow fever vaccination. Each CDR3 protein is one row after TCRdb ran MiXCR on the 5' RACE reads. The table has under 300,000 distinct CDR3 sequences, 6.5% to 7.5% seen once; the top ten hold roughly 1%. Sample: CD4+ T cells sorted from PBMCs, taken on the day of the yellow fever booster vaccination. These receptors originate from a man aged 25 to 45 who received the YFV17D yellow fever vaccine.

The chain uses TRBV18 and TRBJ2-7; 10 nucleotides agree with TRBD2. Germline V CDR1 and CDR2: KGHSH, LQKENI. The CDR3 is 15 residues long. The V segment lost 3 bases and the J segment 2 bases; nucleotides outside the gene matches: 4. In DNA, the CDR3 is TGTGCCAGCTCACCTATAGCGGGAGGCACCTACGAGCAGTACTTC. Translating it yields CASSPIAGGTYEQYF.

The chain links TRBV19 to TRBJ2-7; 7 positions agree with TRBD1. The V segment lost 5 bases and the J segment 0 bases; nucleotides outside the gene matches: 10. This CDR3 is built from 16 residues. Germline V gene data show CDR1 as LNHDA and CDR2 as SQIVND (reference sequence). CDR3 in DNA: TGTGCCAGTAGTTCAAAGACAGGGTCGACCTCCTACGAGCAGTACTTC. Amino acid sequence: CASSSKTGSTSYEQYF.

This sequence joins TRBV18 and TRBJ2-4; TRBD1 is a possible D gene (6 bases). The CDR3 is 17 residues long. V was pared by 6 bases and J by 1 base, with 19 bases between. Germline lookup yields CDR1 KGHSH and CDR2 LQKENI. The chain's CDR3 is CASSVTQGQVAKNIQYF. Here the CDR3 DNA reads TGTGCCAGCTCCGTCACCCAGGGGCAAGTGGCCAAAAACATTCAGTACTTC.

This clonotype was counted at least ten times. DNA of the CDR3: TGCGCCAGCAGCAACCTAGCGGGGGCTTCCTACGAGCAGTACTTC. Protein: CASSNLAGASYEQYF. The chain links TRBV5-1 to TRBJ2-7; TRBD2 matches 10 bases. Trimming took 4 bases from V and 1 from J; bases not matched to a gene: 5. The CDR3 contains 15 residues. CDR1 is SGHRS, CDR2 YFSETQ, per germline.

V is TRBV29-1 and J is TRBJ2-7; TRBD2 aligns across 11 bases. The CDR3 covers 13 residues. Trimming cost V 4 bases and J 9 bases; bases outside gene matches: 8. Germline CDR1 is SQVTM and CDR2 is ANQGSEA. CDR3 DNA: TGCAGCGTTGTCCCTAGCGGGAGGATCTGGCAGTACTTC. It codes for CSVVPSGRIWQYF.

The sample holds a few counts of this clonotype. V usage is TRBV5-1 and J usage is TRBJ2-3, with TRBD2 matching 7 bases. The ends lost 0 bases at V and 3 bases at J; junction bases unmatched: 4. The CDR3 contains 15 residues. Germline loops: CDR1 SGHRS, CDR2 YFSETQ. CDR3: CASSLALAETDTQYF. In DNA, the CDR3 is TGCGCCAGCAGCTTGGCCCTAGCGGAGACAGATACGCAGTATTTT.

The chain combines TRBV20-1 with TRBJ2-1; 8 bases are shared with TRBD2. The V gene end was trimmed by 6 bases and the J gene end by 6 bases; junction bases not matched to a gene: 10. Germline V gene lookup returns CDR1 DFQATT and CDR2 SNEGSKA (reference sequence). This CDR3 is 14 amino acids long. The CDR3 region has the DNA TGCAGTGCCCCCCAAGGCGGGAGGACCAATGAGCAGTTCTTC. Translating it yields CSAPQGGRTNEQFF.

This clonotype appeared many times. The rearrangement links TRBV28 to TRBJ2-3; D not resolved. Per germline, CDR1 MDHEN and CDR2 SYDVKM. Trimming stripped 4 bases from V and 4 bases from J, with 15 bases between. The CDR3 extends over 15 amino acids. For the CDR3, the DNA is TGTGCCAGCAGTTGGGCCCCAATACTTTCAGATACGCAGTATTTT. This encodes CASSWAPILSDTQYF.

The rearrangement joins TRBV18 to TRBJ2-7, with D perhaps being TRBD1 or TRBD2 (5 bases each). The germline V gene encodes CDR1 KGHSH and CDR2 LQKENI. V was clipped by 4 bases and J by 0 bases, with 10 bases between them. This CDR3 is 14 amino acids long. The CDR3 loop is CASSQGTNSYEQYF. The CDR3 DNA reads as TGTGCCAGCTCACAGGGGACGAACTCCTACGAGCAGTACTTC.

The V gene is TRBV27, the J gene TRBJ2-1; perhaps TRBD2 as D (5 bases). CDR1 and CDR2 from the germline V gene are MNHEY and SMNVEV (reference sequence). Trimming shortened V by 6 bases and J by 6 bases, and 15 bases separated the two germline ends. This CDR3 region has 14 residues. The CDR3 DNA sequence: TGTGCCAGCAGCCTAGCCCGCCAAGCCAATGAGCAGTTCTTC. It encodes CASSLARQANEQFF.

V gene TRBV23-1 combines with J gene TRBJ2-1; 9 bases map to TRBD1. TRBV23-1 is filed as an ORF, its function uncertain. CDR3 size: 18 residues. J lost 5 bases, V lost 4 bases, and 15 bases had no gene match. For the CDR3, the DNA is TGCGCCAGCAGTCCCCTCGGCCCGGGACAGGGAGTCGACAATGAGCAGTTCTTC. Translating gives CASSPLGPGQGVDNEQFF.

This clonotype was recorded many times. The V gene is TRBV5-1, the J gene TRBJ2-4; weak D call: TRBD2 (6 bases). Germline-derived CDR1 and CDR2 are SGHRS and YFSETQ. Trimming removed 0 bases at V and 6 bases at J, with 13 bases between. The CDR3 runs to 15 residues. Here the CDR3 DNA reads TGCGCCAGCAGCTTGGAGGCCCGGCGGGGAAACATTCAGTACTTC. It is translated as CASSLEARRGNIQYF.

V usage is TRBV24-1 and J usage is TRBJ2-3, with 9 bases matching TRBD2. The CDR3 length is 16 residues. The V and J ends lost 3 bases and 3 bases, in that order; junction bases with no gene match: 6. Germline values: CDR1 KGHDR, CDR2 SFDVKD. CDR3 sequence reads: CATSDPVSGRTDTQYF. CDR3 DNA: TGTGCCACCAGTGATCCTGTTAGCGGGAGAACAGATACGCAGTATTTT.

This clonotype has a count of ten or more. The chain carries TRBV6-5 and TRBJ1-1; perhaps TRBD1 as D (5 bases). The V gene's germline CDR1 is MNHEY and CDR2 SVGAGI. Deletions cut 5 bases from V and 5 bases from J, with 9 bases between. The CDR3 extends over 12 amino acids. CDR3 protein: CASSKGRTEAFF. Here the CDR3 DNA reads TGTGCCAGCAGTAAGGGGAGGACTGAAGCTTTCTTT.

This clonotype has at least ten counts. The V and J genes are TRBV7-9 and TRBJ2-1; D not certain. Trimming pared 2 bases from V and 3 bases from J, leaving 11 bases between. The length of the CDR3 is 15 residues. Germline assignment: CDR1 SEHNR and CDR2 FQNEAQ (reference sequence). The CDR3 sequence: CASSLFAGFYNEQFF. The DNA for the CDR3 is TGTGCCAGCAGCTTATTCGCTGGATTCTACAATGAGCAGTTCTTC.